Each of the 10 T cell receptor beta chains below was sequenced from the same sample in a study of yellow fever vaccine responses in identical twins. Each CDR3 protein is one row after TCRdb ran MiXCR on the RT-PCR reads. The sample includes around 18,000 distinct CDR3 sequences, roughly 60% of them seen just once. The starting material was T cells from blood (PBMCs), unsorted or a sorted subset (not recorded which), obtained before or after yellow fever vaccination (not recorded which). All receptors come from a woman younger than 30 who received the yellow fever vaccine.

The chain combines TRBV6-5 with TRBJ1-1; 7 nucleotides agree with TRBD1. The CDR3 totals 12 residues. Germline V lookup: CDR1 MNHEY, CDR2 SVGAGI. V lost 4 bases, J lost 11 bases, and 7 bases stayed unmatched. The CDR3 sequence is CASSSPTGRAFF. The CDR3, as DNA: TGTGCCAGCAGTTCCCCGACAGGGAGGGCTTTCTTT.

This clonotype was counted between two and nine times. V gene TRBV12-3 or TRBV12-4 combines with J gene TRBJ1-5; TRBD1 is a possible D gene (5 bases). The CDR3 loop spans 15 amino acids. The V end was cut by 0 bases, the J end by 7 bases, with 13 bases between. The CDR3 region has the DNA TGTGCCAGCAGTTTAGCGCCAGGGAAGGGACAGCCCCAGCATTTT. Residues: CASSLAPGKGQPQHF.

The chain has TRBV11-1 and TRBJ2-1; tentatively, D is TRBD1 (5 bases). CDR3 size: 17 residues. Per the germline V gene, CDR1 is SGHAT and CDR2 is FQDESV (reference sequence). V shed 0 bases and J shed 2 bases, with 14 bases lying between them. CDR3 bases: TGTGCCAGCAGCTTAGCGTTCTCAGGGCTAGCCTACAATGAGCAGTTCTTC. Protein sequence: CASSLAFSGLAYNEQFF.

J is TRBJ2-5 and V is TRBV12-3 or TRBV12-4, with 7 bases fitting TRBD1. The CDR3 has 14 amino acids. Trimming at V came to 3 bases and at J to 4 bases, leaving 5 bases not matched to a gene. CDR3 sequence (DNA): TGTGCCAGCAGTTTTTTGAGGGACAGAGAGACCCAGTACTTC. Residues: CASSFLRDRETQYF.

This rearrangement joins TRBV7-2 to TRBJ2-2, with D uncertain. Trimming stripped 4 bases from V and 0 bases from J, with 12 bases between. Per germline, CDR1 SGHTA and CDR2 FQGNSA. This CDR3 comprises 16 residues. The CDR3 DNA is TGTGCCAGCAGCTCAGGTGGCCATCCGAACACCGGGGAGCTGTTTTTT. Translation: CASSSGGHPNTGELFF.

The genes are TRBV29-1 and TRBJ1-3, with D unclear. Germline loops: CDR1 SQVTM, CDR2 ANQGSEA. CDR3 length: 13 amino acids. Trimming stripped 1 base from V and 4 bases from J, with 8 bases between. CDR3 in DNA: TGCAGCGTTGAAGTGGGGTCCGGAAACACCATATATTTT. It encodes CSVEVGSGNTIYF. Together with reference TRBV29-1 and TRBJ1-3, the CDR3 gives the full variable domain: SAVISQKPSRDICQRGTSLTIQCQVDSQVTMMFWYRQQPGQSLTLIATANQGSEATYESGFVIDKFPISRPNLTFSTLTVSNMSPEDSSIYLCSVEVGSGNTIYFGEGSWLTVV.

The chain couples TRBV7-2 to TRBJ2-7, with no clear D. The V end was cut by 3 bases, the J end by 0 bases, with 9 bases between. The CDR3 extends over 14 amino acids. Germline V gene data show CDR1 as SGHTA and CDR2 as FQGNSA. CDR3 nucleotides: TGTGCCAGCAGCTTGGGTGGAATCTCCTACGAGCAGTACGTC. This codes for CASSLGGISYEQYV.

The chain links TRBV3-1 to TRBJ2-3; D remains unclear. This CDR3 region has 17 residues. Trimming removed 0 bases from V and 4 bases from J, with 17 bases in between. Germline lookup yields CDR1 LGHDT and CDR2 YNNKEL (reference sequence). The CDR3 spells CASSQERSAPGADTQYF. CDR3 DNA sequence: TGTGCCAGCAGCCAAGAAAGGAGTGCTCCAGGCGCAGATACGCAGTATTTT.

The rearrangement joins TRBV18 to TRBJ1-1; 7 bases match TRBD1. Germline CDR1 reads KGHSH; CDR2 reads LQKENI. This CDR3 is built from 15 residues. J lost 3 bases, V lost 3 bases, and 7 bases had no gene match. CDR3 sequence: CASSPDRVWDTEAFF. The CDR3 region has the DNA TGTGCCAGCTCACCCGACAGGGTCTGGGACACTGAAGCTTTCTTT.

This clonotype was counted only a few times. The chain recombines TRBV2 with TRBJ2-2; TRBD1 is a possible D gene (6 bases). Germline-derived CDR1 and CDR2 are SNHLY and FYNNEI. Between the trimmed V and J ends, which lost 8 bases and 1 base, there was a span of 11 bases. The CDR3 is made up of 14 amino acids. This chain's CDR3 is CASAGVGNTGELFF. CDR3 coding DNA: TGTGCCAGCGCAGGGGTGGGGAACACCGGGGAGCTGTTTTTT. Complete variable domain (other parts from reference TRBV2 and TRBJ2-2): EPEVTQTPSHQVTQMGQEVILRCVPISNHLYFYWYRQILGQKVEFLVSFYNNEISEKSEIFDDQFSVERPDGSNFTLKIRSTKLEDSAMYFCASAGVGNTGELFFGEGSRLTVL.